This T cell receptor beta chain was sequenced in a study of cytomegalovirus exposure and HLA in healthy donors. The study, taken as a whole, reports: HLA alleles were associated with around 17,000 TCR beta sequences in a later analysis at 0.05 false discovery rate. In a later analysis, compared with equally common non-associated chains, HLA-associated beta chains were more expanded.

V shed 3 bases and J shed 1 base, with 12 bases lying between them. The CDR3 is made up of 15 amino acids. Germline V CDR1 and CDR2: LNHDA, SQIVND (reference sequence). The sample holds a few counts of this clone. Its antigen is not known. The study ran its PCR with 60 Vbeta and 13 Jbeta primers. How the authors handled the data: Later work found around 85 million unique TCR beta chains, with roughly 11 million shared. This table comes from immunoSEQ multiplex PCR, and its TCRdb copy is limited to in-frame clones, with some not included. Clonal size and the V and J genes are those of that table, whereas D and trimming came from the DNA. The sample lists 120,000 or so clones, less than 85% seen once, with roughly an eighth in the top ten.

The sequencing sample was made of PBMCs. The chain links TRBV19 to TRBJ1-1; the D gene is possibly TRBD1 (6 bases). The receptor's source is a man aged 30 to 45 in good health and CMV-seropositive. CDR3 residues: CASSMSTGPNTEAFF. The CDR3, as DNA: TGTGCCAGTAGTATGAGTACAGGGCCGAACACTGAAGCTTTCTTT.